Below are 20 T cell receptor beta chains sequenced from a single sample in a study of cytomegalovirus exposure and HLA in healthy donors. Use of 60 Vbeta and 13 Jbeta primers characterized the PCR. Clones were read by immunoSEQ multiplex PCR, and TCRdb kept only the in-frame ones, dropping some. This table has 90,000 to 95,000 clones, about 80% appearing once. The sequenced sample consisted of PBMCs. These TCRs come from a man aged 25 to 40 in good health and CMV-seronegative.

The sample holds one count of this clone. V and J are TRBV14 and TRBJ1-6; D might be TRBD1 (6 bases). This CDR3 has 14 residues. V lost 4 bases and J lost 8, with 12 bases in between. The V gene's germline CDR1 is SGHDN and CDR2 FVKESK. The CDR3, as DNA: TGTGCCAGCAGCCCGGCAGGGGTCGATTCACCCCTCCACTTT. This translates into CASSPAGVDSPLHF.

The chain joins TRBV18 to TRBJ2-7, with TRBD1 as a possible D gene (5 bases). V was clipped by 3 bases and J by 6 bases, with 9 bases between them. CDR1 and CDR2 (germline): KGHSH, LQKENI. This CDR3 has 12 residues. CDR3 sequence reads: CASSPQGTEQYF. The CDR3 DNA is TGTGCCAGCTCACCCCAGGGTACCGAGCAGTACTTC.

The chain links TRBV6-1 to TRBJ1-2; tentative D call: TRBD1 (5 bases). This CDR3 is built from 14 residues. V shed 5 bases and J shed 1 base, with 11 bases lying between them. The V gene's germline CDR1 is MNHNS and CDR2 SASEGT. CDR3 DNA sequence: TGTGCCAGCAGTCTAGGGACTAATAACTATGGCTACACCTTC. As protein: CASSLGTNNYGYTF.

The rearrangement joins TRBV9 to TRBJ2-7; 7 bases align to TRBD1. With V trimmed by 3 bases and J by 4 bases, 7 bases remained unmatched. Germline V gives CDR1 SGDLS, CDR2 YYNGEE. This CDR3 contains 14 residues. This chain's CDR3 is CASSAPGQLYEQYF. DNA of the CDR3: TGTGCCAGCAGCGCCCCGGGACAGCTATACGAGCAGTACTTC.

The V call is TRBV19, the J call TRBJ2-2, with 8 bases that match TRBD1. CDR3 length equals 16 residues. Germline V gene lookup returns CDR1 LNHDA and CDR2 SQIVND (reference sequence). Trimming removed 5 bases from V and 2 bases from J; junction bases left unmatched: 7. CDR3 region: CASSFGGQGNTGELFF. The CDR3 region has the DNA TGTGCCAGTAGTTTCGGAGGACAGGGAAACACCGGGGAGCTGTTTTTT.

The rearrangement links TRBV7-6 to TRBJ2-2, with D perhaps TRBD2 (6 bases). CDR1 and CDR2 from the germline V gene are SGHVS and FNYEAQ. The CDR3 spans 17 residues. Deletions cut 0 bases from V and 4 bases from J, with 15 bases between. CDR3 nucleotides: TGTGCCAGCAGCTTAGCCCCCCGGAGGGCCGGCACCGGGGAGCTGTTTTTT. Its translation is CASSLAPRRAGTGELFF. The entire variable domain, with the rest obtained from reference TRBV7-6 and TRBJ2-2, is as follows: GAGVSQSPRYKVTKRGQDVALRCDPISGHVSLYWYRQALGQGPEFLTYFNYEAQQDKSGLPNDRFSAERPEGSISTLTIQRTEQRDSAMYRCASSLAPRRAGTGELFFGEGSRLTVL.

The genes are TRBV7-3 and TRBJ2-1, with 7 bases aligning to TRBD1. The CDR3 loop spans 16 amino acids. After removal of 4 bases from V and 3 bases from J, the junction contained 9 bases not matched to a gene. Germline V gives CDR1 SGHTA, CDR2 FQGTGA. The CDR3 protein is CASSYTGQKSYNEQFF. The CDR3 region has the DNA TGTGCCAGCAGCTATACGGGACAGAAGAGCTACAATGAGCAGTTCTTC.

In DNA, the CDR3 is TGTGCCAGCCGGGGGGAGATTGGAGATTCACCCCTCCACTTT. This encodes CASRGEIGDSPLHF. The chain recombines TRBV7-8 with TRBJ1-6, with D perhaps matching TRBD1 (5 bases). The V end lost 8 bases, the J end lost 8 bases, and 16 bases lay between the germline ends. There are 14 residues in the CDR3. The germline V gene encodes CDR1 SGHVS and CDR2 FQNEAQ. The full variable domain, its missing parts supplied by reference TRBV7-8 and TRBJ1-6, is GAGVSQSPRYKVAKRGQDVALRCDPISGHVSLFWYQQALGQGPEFLTYFQNEAQLDKSGLPSDRFFAERPEGSVSTLKIQRTQQEDSAVYLCASRGEIGDSPLHFGNGTRLTVT.

V gene TRBV14 combines with J gene TRBJ2-3; 8 bases are shared with TRBD2. The V and J ends lost 0 bases and 0 bases, in that order; junction bases with no gene match: 8. There are 18 residues in the CDR3. Germline V lookup: CDR1 SGHDN, CDR2 FVKESK. The DNA for the CDR3 is TGTGCCAGCAGCCAAGATTTAGCGGGACCGACTAGCACAGATACGCAGTATTTT. Protein product: CASSQDLAGPTSTDTQYF.

The V and J genes are TRBV5-6 and TRBJ1-2; D may be TRBD1 (6 bases). Germline lookup yields CDR1 SGHDT and CDR2 YYEEEE. The V gene lost 1 base and the J gene lost 8 bases, with 9 bases spanning the gap. This CDR3 is 12 amino acids long. Written as DNA, the CDR3 is TGTGCCAGCAGCTTGACAGGGTCGGGCTACACCTTC. It yields the protein CASSLTGSGYTF.

The V call is TRBV19, the J call TRBJ2-3; a weak D match, TRBD2 (6 bases). This CDR3 has 13 residues. Trimming removed 4 bases at V and 1 base at J, with 6 bases between. CDR1 and CDR2 (germline): LNHDA, SQIVND (reference sequence). The CDR3 spells CASSRRGTDTQYF. For the CDR3, the DNA is TGTGCCAGTAGTAGGAGGGGCACAGATACGCAGTATTTT.

The sample holds a few counts of this clone. The CDR3 bases are TGTGCCAGCAGGGCGGGACAGGGGTATGAAAAACTGTTTTTT. Its translation: CASRAGQGYEKLFF. V gene TRBV6-6 combines with J gene TRBJ1-4, with 10 nucleotides matching TRBD1. CDR3 length: 14 residues. V shed 6 bases and J 6 bases; nucleotides not matched to a gene: 4. Germline V gives CDR1 MNHNY, CDR2 SVGAGI (reference sequence).

This clone was counted only a few times. This sequence joins TRBV6-5 and TRBJ2-7; D is unresolved. The CDR3 runs to 15 residues. Trimming removed 6 bases at V and 2 bases at J, with 17 bases between. Germline values: CDR1 MNHEY, CDR2 SVGAGI. Here the CDR3 reads CASRADVTAAYEQYF. The DNA for the CDR3 is TGTGCCAGCAGAGCCGATGTAACAGCTGCCTACGAGCAGTACTTC.

The rearrangement joins TRBV27 to TRBJ1-2, with D perhaps TRBD1 (5 bases). The germline CDR1 and CDR2 sequences are MNHEY and SMNVEV (reference sequence). Trimming stripped 2 bases from V and 4 bases from J, with 8 bases between. This CDR3 is built from 13 residues. CDR3 coding DNA: TGTGCCAGCAGTTTAGGGGGGAGCTATGGCTACACCTTC. Residues: CASSLGGSYGYTF.

The CDR3 sequence is CASRVGPSSGNTIYF. CDR3 sequence (DNA): TGTGCCAGCAGAGTGGGGCCGAGCTCTGGAAACACCATATATTTT. V and J are TRBV6-5 and TRBJ1-3; TRBD1 might be the D (5 bases). Trimming shortened V by 6 bases and J by 0 bases, and 12 bases separated the two germline ends. The CDR3 extends over 15 amino acids. Germline V gives CDR1 MNHEY, CDR2 SVGAGI.

The chain joins TRBV7-9 to TRBJ2-7, with D maybe TRBD1 (5 bases). The CDR3 runs to 15 residues. V was cut by 1 base and J by 6 bases, with 16 bases left in between. Germline V CDR1 and CDR2: SEHNR, FQNEAQ (reference sequence). CDR3 protein: CASSLGSRDGAEQYF. DNA of the CDR3: TGTGCCAGCAGCTTAGGCTCCAGGGATGGAGCCGAGCAGTACTTC. The variable domain in full, with the rest retrieved from reference TRBV7-9 and TRBJ2-7, is DTGVSQNPRHKITKRGQNVTFRCDPISEHNRLYWYRQTLGQGPEFLTYFQNEAQLEKSRLLSDRFSAERPKGSFSTLEIQRTEQGDSAMYLCASSLGSRDGAEQYFGPGTRLTVT.

The J gene is TRBJ2-7, the V gene TRBV18; D possibly corresponds to TRBD1 (5 bases). Trimming cost V 3 bases and J 4 bases, with 10 bases left between them. CDR1 and CDR2 (germline): KGHSH, LQKENI. The length of the CDR3 is 13 residues. CDR3 loop: CASSPSQVYEQYV. For the CDR3, the DNA is TGTGCCAGCTCACCCTCACAGGTATACGAGCAGTACGTC.

The rearrangement joins TRBV11-1 to TRBJ2-2; the match to TRBD1 covers 11 bases. The CDR3 has 17 residues. The V gene's germline CDR1 is SGHAT and CDR2 FQDESV (reference sequence). With 6 bases clipped from V and 4 bases from J, the junction kept 10 bases outside the gene matches. This CDR3 reads CASRLIPGQGGTGELFF. CDR3 nucleotides: TGTGCCAGCAGACTTATTCCGGGACAGGGGGGCACCGGGGAGCTGTTTTTT. The full variable domain, completed using reference TRBV11-1 and TRBJ2-2, is EAEVAQSPRYKITEKSQAVAFWCDPISGHATLYWYRQILGQGPELLVQFQDESVVDDSQLPKDRFSAERLKGVDSTLKIQPAELGDSAMYLCASRLIPGQGGTGELFFGEGSRLTVL.

This rearrangement joins TRBV14 to TRBJ2-1, with TRBD2 matching 15 bases. The J segment lost 7 bases and the V segment lost 0 bases, leaving 10 bases of the junction unmatched. The V gene's germline CDR1 is SGHDN and CDR2 FVKESK. This CDR3 has 19 amino acids. In DNA form, the CDR3 reads TGTGCCAGCAGCCAAGAGCCGGGACTAGCGGGAGGCGCCAGGAATGAGCAGTTCTTC. Its translation is CASSQEPGLAGGARNEQFF.

The J gene is TRBJ1-5, the V gene TRBV27; 7 bases are a match to TRBD1. In germline, CDR1 is MNHEY, CDR2 SMNVEV (reference sequence). The V segment lost 3 bases and the J segment 5 bases; nucleotides outside the gene matches: 4. The CDR3 spans 14 residues. The CDR3 region is CASSFRQGHQPQHF. The CDR3 DNA follows: TGTGCCAGCAGTTTTCGACAGGGACATCAGCCCCAGCATTTT.